This T cell receptor (beta chain) emerged from a study of blood T cell repertoires in COVID-19 (dated by TCRdb to 2019 to 2021). Broadly, across the study: Samples from collaborators originated in the United States, Italy and Spain and spanned both the acute and convalescent phases of COVID-19. The prospective study material was composed of cDNA or gDNA derived from T cells, B-cell-depleted T cells, or PBMCs. Subjects who had been exposed to COVID-19, were actively infected with it, or had recovered from it provided the deeply sampled blood TCRbeta repertoires that made up the dataset. A freely available public database, intended as a resource for researchers studying the immune response to SARS-CoV-2, is where the repertoires were released. Samples were obtained from the ongoing ImmuneRACE study (first 160 participants) and from about 1,300 subjects provided by 6 global collaborators. Sample metadata almost always included a de-identified subject ID, COVID-19 status, age in years and sex. Where available, HLA class I and class II types were taken from metadata supplied by the sample provider and were not determined by assay-based typing.

Worth noting for this clone: Its antigen remains unidentified. The input lacks base qualities; no much larger clone sits a single base away.

V loses 5 bases at its end and J loses 0 bases; junction bases beyond the gene matches: 6. Taken from cysteine to phenylalanine, the CDR3 has 15 residues. Here the CDR3 DNA is all that survives: 45 bases in frame from base 1. Based on the germline V gene, the CDR1 and CDR2 sequences are LGHNT and FRNRAP. The investigation overall reported the following: How much clinical and demographic metadata was included differed by source and by participant, and the metadata was provided uncurated.

The immunoSEQ Assay, a bias-controlled multiplex PCR, was used to amplify TCRbeta CDR3 regions from genomic DNA. On the study's bioinformatics: Within the assay, amplification of reference gene primers was used to estimate how many nucleated cells each sample contained. To quantify the absolute abundance of each unique TCRbeta CDR3 rearrangement, sequence reads were collapsed and filtered. For each sample, productive Simpson clonality was calculated as the square root of Simpson's diversity index across productive rearrangements. The immuneACCESS repertoire file appears here via TCRdb, limited to in-frame rearrangements. These files lack a portion of the clones; in checked studies, under half of the deficit traces to unresolved V genes, and the cause of the others is not known. From that table come the V and J calls and clone size; the DNA was used to work out D and trimming. This sample comprises 200,000 to 250,000 clones, around four fifths of them detected only once. The ten largest clones take up roughly 2% of the sample.

Samples from volunteer blood donors who had recovered from COVID-19 were contributed by a second Seattle source. Whole blood was collected in K2EDTA tubes by collaborating institutions according to the institutions' own protocols. For TCRbeta analysis, collaborators shipped samples as frozen whole blood, isolated PBMCs, or DNA extracted from either of those sample types. Sequenced material: peripheral blood. This clonotype originated in a man aged 25 to 40 who had recovered from COVID-19. Recombination joined TRBV12-5 with TRBJ1-1; 7 of the junction bases match TRBD1. The CDR3 loop reads CASGTNRGLNTEAFF. The DNA reads TGTGCTAGTGGTACAAACAGGGGCCTGAACACTGAAGCTTTCTTT. Full variable domain (CDR3 extended with the reference TRBV12-5 and TRBJ1-1 proteins): DARVTQTPRHKVTEMGQEVTMRCQPILGHNTVFWYRQTMMQGLELLAYFRNRAPLDDSGMPKDRFSAEMPDATLATLKIQPSEPRDSAVYFCASGTNRGLNTEAFFGQGTRLTVV.